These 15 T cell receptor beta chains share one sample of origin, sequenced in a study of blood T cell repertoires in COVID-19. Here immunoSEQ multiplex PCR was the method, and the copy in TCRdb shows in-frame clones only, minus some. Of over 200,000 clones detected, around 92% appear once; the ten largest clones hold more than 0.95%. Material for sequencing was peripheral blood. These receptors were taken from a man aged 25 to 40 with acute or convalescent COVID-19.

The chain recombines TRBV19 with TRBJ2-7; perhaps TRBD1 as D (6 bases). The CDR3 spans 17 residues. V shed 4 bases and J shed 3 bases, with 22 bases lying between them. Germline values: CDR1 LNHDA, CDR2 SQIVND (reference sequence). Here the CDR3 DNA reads TGTGCCAGTAGTACCCGCACCGGACAGAGTAATTACTACGAGCAGTACTTC. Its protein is CASSTRTGQSNYYEQYF.

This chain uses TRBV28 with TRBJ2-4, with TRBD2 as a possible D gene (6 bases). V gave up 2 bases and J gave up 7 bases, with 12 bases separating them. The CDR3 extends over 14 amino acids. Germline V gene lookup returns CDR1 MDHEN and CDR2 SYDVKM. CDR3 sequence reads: CASSLKYGGNIQYF. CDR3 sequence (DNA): TGTGCCAGCAGTTTAAAGTATGGGGGGAACATTCAGTACTTC. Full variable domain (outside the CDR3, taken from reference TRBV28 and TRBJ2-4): DVKVTQSSRYLVKRTGEKVFLECVQDMDHENMFWYRQDPGLGLRLIYFSYDVKMKEKGDIPEGYSVSREKKERFSLILESASTNQTSMYLCASSLKYGGNIQYFGAGTRLSVL.

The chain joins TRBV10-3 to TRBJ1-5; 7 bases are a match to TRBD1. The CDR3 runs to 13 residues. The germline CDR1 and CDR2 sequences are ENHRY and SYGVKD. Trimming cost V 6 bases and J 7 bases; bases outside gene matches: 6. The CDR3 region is CAIRDRVEQPQHF. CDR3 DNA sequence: TGTGCCATCAGAGACAGGGTCGAACAGCCCCAGCATTTT.

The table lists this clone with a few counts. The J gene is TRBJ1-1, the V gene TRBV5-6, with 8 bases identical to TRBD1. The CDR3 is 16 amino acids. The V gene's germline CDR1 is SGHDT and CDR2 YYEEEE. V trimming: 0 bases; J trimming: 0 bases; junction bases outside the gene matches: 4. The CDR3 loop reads CASSLGDRMMNTEAFF. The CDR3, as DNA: TGTGCCAGCAGCTTGGGGGACAGGATGATGAACACTGAAGCTTTCTTT.

The CDR3 loop is CASSLGGTGGTDTQYF. The CDR3 DNA is TGCGCCAGCAGCCTCGGGGGGACAGGGGGCACAGATACGCAGTATTTT. The genes are TRBV5-1 and TRBJ2-3, with 10 bases matching TRBD1. The CDR3 is 16 residues long. Unmatched junction bases numbered 6, after V lost 4 bases and J lost 1 base. From germline, CDR1 is SGHRS and CDR2 YFSETQ.

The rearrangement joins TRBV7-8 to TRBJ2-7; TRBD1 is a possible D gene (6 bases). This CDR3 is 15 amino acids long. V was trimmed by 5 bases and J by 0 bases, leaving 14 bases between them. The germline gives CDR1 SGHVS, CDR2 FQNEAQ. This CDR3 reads CASSAGAGVSYEQYF. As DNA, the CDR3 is TGTGCCAGCAGCGCCGGTGCAGGGGTCTCCTACGAGCAGTACTTC. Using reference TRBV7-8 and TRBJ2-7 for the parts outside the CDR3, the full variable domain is GAGVSQSPRYKVAKRGQDVALRCDPISGHVSLFWYQQALGQGPEFLTYFQNEAQLDKSGLPSDRFFAERPEGSVSTLKIQRTQQEDSAVYLCASSAGAGVSYEQYFGPGTRLTVT.

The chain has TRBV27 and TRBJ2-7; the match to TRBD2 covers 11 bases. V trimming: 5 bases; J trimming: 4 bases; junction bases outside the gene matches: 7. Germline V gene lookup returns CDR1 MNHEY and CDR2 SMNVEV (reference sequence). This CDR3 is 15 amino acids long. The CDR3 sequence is CASSPIAGGRYEQYF. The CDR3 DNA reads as TGTGCCAGCAGTCCCATAGCGGGAGGGCGTTACGAGCAGTACTTC.

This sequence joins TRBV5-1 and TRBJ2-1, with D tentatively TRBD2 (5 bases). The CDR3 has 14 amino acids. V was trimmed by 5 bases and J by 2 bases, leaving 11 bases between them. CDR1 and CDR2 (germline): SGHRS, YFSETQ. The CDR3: CASRGGQTYNEQFF. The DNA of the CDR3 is TGCGCCAGCAGGGGCGGGCAGACCTACAATGAGCAGTTCTTC. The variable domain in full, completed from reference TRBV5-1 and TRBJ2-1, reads KAGVTQTPRYLIKTRGQQVTLSCSPISGHRSVSWYQQTPGQGLQFLFEYFSETQRNKGNFPGRFSGRQFSNSRSEMNVSTLELGDSALYLCASRGGQTYNEQFFGPGTRLTVL.

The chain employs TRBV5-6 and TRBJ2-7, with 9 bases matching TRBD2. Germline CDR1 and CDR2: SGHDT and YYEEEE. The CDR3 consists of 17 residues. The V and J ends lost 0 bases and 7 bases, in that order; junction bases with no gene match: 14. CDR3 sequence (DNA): TGTGCCAGCAGCTTGGGATTTGGCGGGAGGGCCTGGAGTGAGCAGTACTTC. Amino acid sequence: CASSLGFGGRAWSEQYF.

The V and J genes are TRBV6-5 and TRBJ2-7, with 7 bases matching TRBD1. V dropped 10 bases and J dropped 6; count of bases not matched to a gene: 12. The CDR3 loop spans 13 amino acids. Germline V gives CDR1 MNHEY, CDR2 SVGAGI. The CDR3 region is CANEGAQRGEQYF. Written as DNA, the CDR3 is TGTGCCAACGAGGGGGCCCAGCGAGGCGAGCAGTACTTC.

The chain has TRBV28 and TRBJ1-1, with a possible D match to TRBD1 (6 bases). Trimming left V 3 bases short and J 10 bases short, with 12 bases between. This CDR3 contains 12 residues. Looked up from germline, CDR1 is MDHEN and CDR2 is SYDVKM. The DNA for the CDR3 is TGTGCCAGCAGTTTTGGGGGCGGGGGAGCTTTCTTT. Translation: CASSFGGGGAFF.

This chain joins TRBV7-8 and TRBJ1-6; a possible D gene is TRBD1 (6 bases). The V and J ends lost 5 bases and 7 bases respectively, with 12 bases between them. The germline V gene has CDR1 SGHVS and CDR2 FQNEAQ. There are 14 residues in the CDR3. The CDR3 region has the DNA TGTGCCAGCAGCACCGGACAGCCAAATTCACCCCTCCACTTT. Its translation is CASSTGQPNSPLHF.

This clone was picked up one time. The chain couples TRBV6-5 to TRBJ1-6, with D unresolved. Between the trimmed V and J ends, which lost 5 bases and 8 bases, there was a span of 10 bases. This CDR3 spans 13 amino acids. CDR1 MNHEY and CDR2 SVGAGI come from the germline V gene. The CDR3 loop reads CASSRKADSPLHF. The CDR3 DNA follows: TGTGCCAGCAGTAGAAAAGCGGATTCACCCCTCCACTTT.

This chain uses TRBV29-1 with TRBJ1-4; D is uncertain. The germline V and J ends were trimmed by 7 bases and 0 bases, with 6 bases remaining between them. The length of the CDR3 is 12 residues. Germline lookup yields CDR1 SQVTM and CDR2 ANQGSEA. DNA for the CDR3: TGCAGCGCATCTGCAACTAATGAAAAACTGTTTTTT. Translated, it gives CSASATNEKLFF.

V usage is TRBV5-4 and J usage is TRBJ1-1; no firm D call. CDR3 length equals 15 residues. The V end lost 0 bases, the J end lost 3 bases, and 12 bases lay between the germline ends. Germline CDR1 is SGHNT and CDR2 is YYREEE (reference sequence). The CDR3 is CASSLAGRRDTEAFF. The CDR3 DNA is TGTGCCAGCAGCTTGGCCGGCAGGAGGGACACTGAAGCTTTCTTT.